The T cell receptor (beta chain) described here comes from a study of blood T cell repertoires in COVID-19. In the study overall: Sites across the United States, Italy and Spain contributed samples from acute and convalescent COVID-19.

V dropped 4 bases and J dropped 4 bases, with 10 bases sitting between them. Per germline, CDR1 WSHSY and CDR2 SAAADI. The CDR3 is 13 amino acids. This clone was found once. The repertoire was sequenced with immunoSEQ multiplex PCR; TCRdb's copy has only in-frame clones and lacks some. The sample has 110,000 to 150,000 clones; 80% are singletons. This sequence joins TRBV10-2 and TRBJ1-2; no definite D call. This receptor was identified in a man aged 70-80 years who had recovered from COVID-19. Input material: peripheral blood. CDR3 in amino acids: CASSADSTYGYTF. CDR3 DNA sequence: TGCGCCAGCAGTGCTGACTCAACCTATGGCTACACCTTC.